The sequence of this T cell receptor (beta chain) was determined in a study of blood T cell repertoires in COVID-19 (dated by TCRdb to about 2020). Notes on the research overall: The collaborator samples originated in the United States, Italy and Spain and spanned the acute and convalescent phases of COVID-19. Where HLA class I and class II types were available, the types were taken from metadata supplied by the sample provider, not from assay-based typing. The samples were drawn from the first 160 participants of the ongoing ImmuneRACE study and from 950 to 1,500 subjects provided by 6 global collaborators. The material from the prospective study consisted of cDNA or gDNA derived from T cells, B-cell-depleted T cells, or PBMCs. The sample metadata nearly always contained a de-identified subject ID, COVID-19 status, age in years and sex. The repertoires were released in a freely available public database meant as a resource for research on the immune response to SARS-CoV-2. Subjects who had been exposed to COVID-19, were actively infected with it, or had recovered from it provided the deeply sampled blood TCRbeta repertoires that made up the dataset. The paper's findings and limits, for the study overall: The amount of clinical and demographic metadata varied by source and participant and was provided uncurated.

TCRbeta CDR3 regions were amplified from genomic DNA by means of the immunoSEQ Assay, a bias-controlled multiplex PCR. The authors' pipeline ran thus. The number of nucleated cells in each sample was estimated from the amplification of reference gene primers within the assay. Sequence reads were collapsed and filtered to measure the absolute abundance of every unique TCRbeta CDR3 rearrangement. For each sample, productive Simpson clonality was calculated by taking the square root of Simpson's diversity index across productive rearrangements. In its TCRdb copy, this immuneACCESS table keeps in-frame sequences only and misses some clones. Where compared with another copy, unresolved V genes explain less than half of these, and the others have no known cause. Clonal size and the V and J genes are those of that table, whereas D and trimming came from the DNA. This sample is represented by some 340,000 clones; 80% to 90% of them were singletons. The ten biggest clones cover 2.5% to 3% of the sample.

The CDR3, cysteine through phenylalanine, is 13 amino acids long. Solely the CDR3 DNA is kept, with 39 bases framed from the first base. According to the germline V gene (reference sequence), CDR1 reads MNHEY and CDR2 reads SMNVEV. V is reduced by 6 bases and J by 6 bases, leaving a spacing of 14 bases between them. Notes on this clone: The antigen this receptor binds is unknown. Per-base qualities were not stored, and no clone one base away is much larger.

The collaborating institutions used their own protocols to collect whole blood in K2EDTA tubes. For TCRbeta analysis, collaborators shipped samples as frozen whole blood, isolated PBMCs, or DNA extracted from either of those sample types. The sequence is built from TRBV27 and TRBJ1-2; no D gene can be assigned with confidence. This TCR was recovered from a man aged 25-40 years with active or convalescent COVID-19. Source material: peripheral blood. The CDR3 reads CASRPLGGNGYTF. The nucleotide sequence reads TGTGCCAGCAGACCGTTAGGCGGGAATGGCTACACCTTC.